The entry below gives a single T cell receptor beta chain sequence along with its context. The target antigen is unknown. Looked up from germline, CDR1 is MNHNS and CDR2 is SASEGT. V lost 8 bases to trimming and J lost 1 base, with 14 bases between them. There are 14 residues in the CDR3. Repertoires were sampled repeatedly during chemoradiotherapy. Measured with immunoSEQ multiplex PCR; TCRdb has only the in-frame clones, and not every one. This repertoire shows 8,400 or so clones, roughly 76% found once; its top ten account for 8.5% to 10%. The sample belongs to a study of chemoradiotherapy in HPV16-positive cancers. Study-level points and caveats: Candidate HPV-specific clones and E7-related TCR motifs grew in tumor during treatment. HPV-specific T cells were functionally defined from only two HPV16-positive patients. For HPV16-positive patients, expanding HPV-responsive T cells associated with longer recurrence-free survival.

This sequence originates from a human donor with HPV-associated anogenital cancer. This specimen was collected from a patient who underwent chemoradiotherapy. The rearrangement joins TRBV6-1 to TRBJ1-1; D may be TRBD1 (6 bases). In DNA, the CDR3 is TGTGCCAGCGACAGGATTCAGGCGAACACTGAAGCTTTCTTT. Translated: CASDRIQANTEAFF.